This T cell receptor beta chain was identified during a study of T cells in Graves' hyperthyroidism and ophthalmopathy. Study outcomes and limitations: Most expanded thyroid clonotypes above 0.001 also appeared in blood. In validation, the model predicted ophthalmopathy. These predictions came a median roughly seven months before onset.

Amplification of TCR beta CDR3 regions was performed using RNA transcripts as template. The primer set for the first-round RT-PCR of the TCR CDR3 was HTBI. One entry per CDR3 protein results from TCRdb running MiXCR on the multiplex PCR reads. The table records 540,000 or so distinct CDR3 sequences, 46% of them present only once. A few counts support this clonotype. The target antigen is unknown. Germline lookup yields CDR1 SQVTM and CDR2 ANQGSEA. Trimming pared 3 bases from V and 3 bases from J, leaving 9 bases between. The CDR3 runs 12 residues. A patient was excluded if there was uncontrolled infection, other autoimmune disease, pregnancy or lactation. Diagnostic assessment was based on clinical symptoms, serum thyroxine and TRAb, thyroid ultrasound and orbital computed tomography.

This receptor was obtained from an adult woman with Graves' disease, either hyperthyroidism or ophthalmopathy (not recorded which). The sample was peripheral blood or thyroid tissue (not recorded which). The rearrangement joins TRBV29-1 to TRBJ2-7, with D possibly being TRBD1 or TRBD2 (6 bases each). The CDR3 region has the DNA TGCAGCGTTGACAGGGGAGGCTACGAGCAGTACTTC. It is translated as CSVDRGGYEQYF.